The clone carrying this TCR beta chain is a singleton in its sample. Seattle participants joined during active infection and were tracked over time. These data belong to a study of blood T cell repertoires in COVID-19. The CDR3 length is 15 residues. The germline CDR1 and CDR2 sequences are SGHKS and YYEKEE (reference sequence). V trimming: 3 bases; J trimming: 2 bases; junction bases outside the gene matches: 5. The repertoire was sequenced with immunoSEQ multiplex PCR; TCRdb's copy has only in-frame clones and lacks some. The table includes some 150,000 clones, roughly 77% detected once. The chain combines TRBV5-5 with TRBJ1-2, with 9 bases lining up with TRBD1. This clonotype was obtained from a woman in her 70s with COVID-19, enrolled during active disease. What was sequenced was peripheral blood. The CDR3 here is CASSSGTGINYGYTF. CDR3 DNA sequence: TGTGCCAGCAGCTCGGGGACAGGGATCAACTATGGCTACACCTTC.